Listed here are 6 T cell receptor beta chains from one sample, sequenced in a study of CXCR3-negative and CXCR3-positive naive CD8 T cells. Overall study findings and caveats: More hydrophobic TRB CDR3s occurred in CXCR3-positive than in CXCR3-negative naive cells.

In preparing the TRB cDNA libraries, 5' RACE with UMI labels was used. TCRdb re-called the 5' RACE reads and shows each CDR3 protein once, DNA omitted. The sample holds about 53,000 distinct CDR3 sequences. Their antigen targets remain unknown. Sequencing was carried out using naive CXCR3+ CD8+ T cells from blood. Subset described: CD45RO-CCR7+CD27+CD95- naive CD8+ T cells expressing CXCR3 (TNR3+). These receptors were obtained from a human donor in good health. Some clones in this sample may be carry-over from other donors' samples.

The genes are TRBV4-3 and TRBJ2-5; TCRdb calls TRBD2, which cannot be checked without DNA. The CDR3 spans 13 residues. Germline CDR1 reads LGHNA; CDR2 reads YSLEER. CDR3: CASSWTSRETQYF.

V usage is TRBV29-1 and J usage is TRBJ2-7. The CDR3 has 11 amino acids. Germline CDR1 reads SQVTM; CDR2 reads ANQGSEA. CDR3 in amino acids: CSVETDYEQYF.

The gene calls are TRBV29-1 and TRBJ2-1. This CDR3 has 11 amino acids. The germline V gene encodes CDR1 SQVTM and CDR2 ANQGSEA. CDR3 sequence: CSVLRVGEQFF.

The chain couples TRBV28 to TRBJ2-2; TCRdb designates TRBD1, a call that cannot be tested without DNA. Germline CDR1 MDHEN, CDR2 SYDVKM. CDR3 size: 14 residues. The CDR3 reads CASRLTGDTGELFF.

The CDR3 protein is CASDLEGGVRELFF. The chain joins TRBV11-2 to TRBJ2-2; TCRdb proposes TRBD1, but this gene call is untestable without DNA. Germline CDR1 reads SGHAT; CDR2 reads FQNNGV. The CDR3 sequence is 14 residues long.

This chain connects TRBV29-1 to TRBJ2-1; TCRdb gives TRBD2 as the D gene, but with no DNA this cannot be confirmed. Per germline, CDR1 SQVTM and CDR2 ANQGSEA. The CDR3 totals 12 residues. CDR3: CSVFSGGARQFF.